The entry below gives a single TCR beta chain sequence along with its context. Its antigen is as yet unknown. The record originates from a study of T-cell reconstitution after alpha-beta-depleted transplantation in children. Study conclusions and caveats: Newly generated T cells supplied most T-cell counts and diversity one year post-transplant. Where some patients showed high TCRbeta diversity at day 60, it came from recipient T cells and thymic progenitors that had survived. Where alpha-beta T cells came from about two months after transplant was reportedly several hundred expanded graft clones.

V lost 7 bases to trimming and J lost 2 bases, with 13 bases between them. Germline-derived CDR1 and CDR2 are SGHRS and YFSETQ. The CDR3 extends over 14 amino acids. Preparation of the TCRbeta library involved a method that used unique molecular identifiers. TCRdb re-analysed the PCR reads in MiXCR, keeping a single row per CDR3 protein. The repertoire consists of 440,000 or so distinct CDR3 sequences, with approximately 42% occurring once and the leading ten covering roughly a quarter. The origin of this receptor is a girl aged 2-10 years with aplastic anemia, due to receive a stem cell transplant. The chain couples TRBV5-1 to TRBJ2-1, with D tentatively TRBD1 (6 bases). The material was PBMCs, obtained before TCRalphabeta/CD19-depleted stem cell transplant. The CDR3 loop reads CASGDGQPYNEQFF. The CDR3 DNA reads as TGCGCCAGCGGAGATGGACAGCCCTACAATGAGCAGTTCTTC.